This entry concerns a single T cell receptor (beta chain). Its matching antigen is unknown. A junction end diverges from the germline sequence, so it may reflect a read error. Each individual donor underwent a draw of 8.5 to 10 milliliters of peripheral blood. The sample belongs to a study of blood T cells in healthy people across ages. Overall study results and limits: A roughly linear fall in TCR beta diversity per million T cells was seen with increasing age.

Using a J-beta primer mix together with a sample-barcoded 5' primer, a second PCR was run for about 6 to 11 cycles. MiXCR was run by TCRdb on the 5' RACE reads, yielding one entry per CDR3 protein. Found here are 1.5 million to 2 million distinct CDR3 sequences, about 30% of them singletons; the top ten hold approximately 7.7%. Material: blood. The source is a young woman in good health.

Here the CDR3 reads CASSVDGVDGCTF. The CDR3 nucleotides are TGTGCCAGCAGCGTAGACGGGGTCGATGGCTGCACCTTC. The rearrangement joins TRBV9 to TRBJ1-2; D gene ambiguous. Germline V gives CDR1 SGDLS, CDR2 YYNGEE. CDR3 size: 13 residues.